These 18 T cell receptor beta chains share one sample of origin, sequenced in a study of response to subunit inactivated influenza vaccine. TCRdb processed the RT-PCR reads anew with MiXCR; each CDR3 protein has one entry. Of 630,000 or so distinct CDR3 sequences in the sample, 15% to 19% are singletons; the top ten hold 11%. Sequenced here: PBMCs from blood, sampled 12 days after vaccination. These receptors all stem from a man between 50 and 59 years old who received an inactivated influenza vaccine.

This clonotype was detected only a few times. The chain couples TRBV2 to TRBJ2-2, with D unresolved. The germline V gene has CDR1 SNHLY and CDR2 FYNNEI. Trimming took 4 bases from V and 6 from J, leaving 6 bases between them. The CDR3 length is 12 residues. The CDR3 DNA reads as TGTGCCAGCAGTGCAGAGGCCGGGGAGCTGTTTTTT. It encodes CASSAEAGELFF.

This clonotype has more than one count but fewer than ten. The rearrangement uses TRBV5-1 and TRBJ2-1; TRBD2 agrees at 8 bases. The J segment lost 2 bases and the V segment lost 8 bases, leaving 9 bases of the junction unmatched. The CDR3 consists of 15 residues. CDR1 and CDR2 from the germline V gene are SGHRS and YFSETQ. CDR3 coding DNA: TGCGCCAGGTACTCCGGGACTAGAGCCTACAATGAGCAGTTCTTC. Translation: CARYSGTRAYNEQFF.

In its sample, this clonotype was seen a few times. This sequence joins TRBV11-1 and TRBJ1-4; unclear D gene. The V gene's germline CDR1 is SGHAT and CDR2 FQDESV (reference sequence). Trimming cost V 5 bases and J 2 bases, with 9 bases left between them. The CDR3 loop spans 14 amino acids. CDR3 DNA: TGTGCCAGCAGCCCCCGGTGGACTAATGAAAAACTGTTTTTT. Residues: CASSPRWTNEKLFF.

This clonotype occurred many times. V gene TRBV5-1 combines with J gene TRBJ2-1; the D gene is possibly TRBD1 (6 bases). Trimming stripped 0 bases from V and 1 base from J, with 11 bases between. Looked up from germline, CDR1 is SGHRS and CDR2 is YFSETQ. The CDR3 has 16 amino acids. The DNA for the CDR3 is TGCGCCAGCAGCTTGGGAGGGGGTTCTTCCTACAATGAGCAGTTCTTC. Translation: CASSLGGGSSYNEQFF.

This clonotype has at least ten counts. The chain recombines TRBV7-2 with TRBJ1-2; the D gene is possibly TRBD1 (5 bases). With 1 base removed from V and 4 bases from J, the gap between germline ends came to 13 bases. CDR3 size: 15 residues. Looked up from germline, CDR1 is SGHTA and CDR2 is FQGNSA. The DNA of the CDR3 is TGTGCCAGCAGCTTAGGTGCGGGGCTAGGCTATGGCTACACCTTC. As protein: CASSLGAGLGYGYTF.

The table lists this clonotype with a few counts. The chain employs TRBV27 and TRBJ1-1; D is ambiguous. Deletions cut 3 bases from V and 7 bases from J, with 24 bases between. The V gene's germline CDR1 is MNHEY and CDR2 SMNVEV (reference sequence). This CDR3 region has 17 residues. The DNA of the CDR3 is TGTGCCAGCAGTTTCTCAGCTCCCTGGGCGGTTGCGTATGAAGCTTTCTTT. Residues: CASSFSAPWAVAYEAFF.

This clonotype occurred many times. The chain carries TRBV28 and TRBJ1-1; 7 nucleotides line up with TRBD1. The CDR3 has 17 amino acids. V lost 3 bases and J lost 0; bases outside the gene matches: 10. Germline assignment: CDR1 MDHEN and CDR2 SYDVKM. The CDR3 DNA reads as TGTGCCAGCAGTTTTAACTTGGGACAGCAACTGAACACTGAAGCTTTCTTT. Protein: CASSFNLGQQLNTEAFF.

The table lists this clonotype with a few counts. The genes are TRBV5-1 and TRBJ2-3; D is undetermined. Trimming cost V 0 bases and J 1 base, with 9 bases left between them. Per germline, CDR1 SGHRS and CDR2 YFSETQ. The CDR3 runs to 15 residues. For the CDR3, the DNA is TGCGCCAGCAGCTTGGGCTCCCACCGCACAGATACGCAGTATTTT. Translation gives CASSLGSHRTDTQYF.

This clonotype showed up many times. The chain joins TRBV10-3 to TRBJ2-1; 8 bases align to TRBD1. CDR3 size: 15 residues. CDR1 and CDR2 (germline): ENHRY, SYGVKD. Trimming at V came to 4 bases and at J to 4 bases, leaving 6 bases not matched to a gene. The CDR3 DNA follows: TGTGCCATCAGTGGACAGGGGAATAATTACAATGAGCAGTTCTTC. This gives the protein CAISGQGNNYNEQFF.

The chain employs TRBV11-2 and TRBJ2-4; a weak D match, TRBD1 (6 bases). CDR3 length: 15 amino acids. Per the germline V gene, CDR1 is SGHAT and CDR2 is FQNNGV. Between the trimmed V and J ends, which lost 3 bases and 3 bases, there was a span of 12 bases. The DNA of the CDR3 is TGTGCCAGCAGCTTCGGGACACGAGTCAAAAACATTCAGTACTTC. Translated: CASSFGTRVKNIQYF.

V is TRBV20-1 and J is TRBJ1-1; D unresolved. The CDR3 covers 12 residues. Germline V gene sequence: CDR1 DFQATT, CDR2 SNEGSKA (reference sequence). Trimming shortened V by 4 bases and J by 3 bases, and 9 bases separated the two germline ends. CDR3 residues: CSATTVDTEAFF. CDR3 bases: TGCAGTGCTACCACAGTAGACACTGAAGCTTTCTTT.

This clonotype was seen only a few times. CDR3 in amino acids: CAIQEGGTEQFF. The CDR3 region has the DNA TGTGCCATCCAGGAGGGGGGGACTGAGCAGTTCTTC. The chain is built from TRBV10-3 and TRBJ2-1; a weak D match, TRBD2 (7 bases). This CDR3 is 12 amino acids long. V was clipped by 8 bases and J by 9 bases, with 14 bases between them. Germline V gene lookup returns CDR1 ENHRY and CDR2 SYGVKD.

This clonotype has only a few counts. The chain combines TRBV6-1 with TRBJ2-5, with 9 bases lining up with TRBD1. This CDR3 region has 16 residues. V was pared by 3 bases and J by 5 bases, with 10 bases of the junction left unmatched. The germline gives CDR1 MNHNS, CDR2 SASEGT. CDR3 loop: CASSDRGTGTAETQYF. The CDR3 coding sequence is TGTGCCAGCAGTGATCGAGGGACAGGGACGGCCGAGACCCAGTACTTC.

J is TRBJ2-2 and V is TRBV25-1, with D possibly TRBD1 on 6 matching bases. This CDR3 comprises 15 residues. Germline V lookup: CDR1 MGHDK, CDR2 SYGVNS. V lost 4 bases and J 1 base, leaving 10 bases between the germline ends. The CDR3 nucleotides read TGTGCCAGCAGTGGGCCGGGACAGAACACCGGGGAGCTGTTTTTT. It translates to CASSGPGQNTGELFF.

The chain uses TRBV11-2 and TRBJ1-6; D is unresolved. V was clipped by 5 bases and J by 5 bases, with 16 bases between them. The germline CDR1 and CDR2 sequences are SGHAT and FQNNGV. CDR3 size: 16 residues. CDR3: CASSIRSASNNSPLHF. CDR3 nucleotides: TGTGCCAGCAGCATTAGGTCCGCATCCAATAATTCACCCCTCCACTTT.

The V call is TRBV2, the J call TRBJ1-5, with D maybe TRBD1 (6 bases). Germline V CDR1 and CDR2: SNHLY, FYNNEI. V lost 8 bases and J 7 bases, leaving 15 bases between the germline ends. CDR3 length: 13 residues. The CDR3 nucleotides read TGTGCCAGCTCAAGAGGGGGGAGACAGCCCCAGCATTTT. Translation: CASSRGGRQPQHF. Full variable domain (rest looked up from reference TRBV2 and TRBJ1-5): EPEVTQTPSHQVTQMGQEVILRCVPISNHLYFYWYRQILGQKVEFLVSFYNNEISEKSEIFDDQFSVERPDGSNFTLKIRSTKLEDSAMYFCASSRGGRQPQHFGDGTRLSIL.

This clonotype was recorded a few times. The chain is built from TRBV24-1 and TRBJ2-2; TRBD2 matches at 8 bases. Germline lookup yields CDR1 KGHDR and CDR2 SFDVKD. V dropped 6 bases and J dropped 0; count of bases not matched to a gene: 5. The CDR3 extends over 16 amino acids. The DNA of the CDR3 is TGTGCCACCAGTCGGAGCGGGAGCCCGAACACCGGGGAGCTGTTTTTT. Residues: CATSRSGSPNTGELFF.

V is TRBV20-1 and J is TRBJ1-2; D not resolved. The V end lost 3 bases, the J end lost 6 bases, and 26 bases lay between the germline ends. The CDR3 totals 17 residues. Germline loops: CDR1 DFQATT, CDR2 SNEGSKA (reference sequence). CDR3 in amino acids: CSASHRTDSSHIHGYTF. As DNA, the CDR3 is TGCAGTGCTAGTCACCGAACCGACTCTTCCCATATTCATGGCTACACCTTC.